A selection of T cell receptor beta chains follows, all from one sample in a study of CXCR4 blockade with PD-1 therapy in pancreatic cancer. Only in-frame clones appear in the TCRdb table, and some are missing; sequencing was by immunoSEQ multiplex PCR. The top ten clones hold about 12% of a sample with around 6,400 clones, less than 40% of them seen once. The sample taken for sequencing was tumor tissue. Receptor source: a human donor with pancreatic ductal adenocarcinoma. CDR3s include the opening cysteine and the closing phenylalanine or tryptophan. The D gene is left open where the match is weak. Rows give clone size only sometimes, using once, few, many, or a class for an expanded clone.

clone_size	v_call	j_call	d_call	cdr3_aa	cdr3_nt
.	TRBV18	TRBJ1-1	.	CASSPYGQQAFF	TGTGCCAGCTCACCCTACGGACAGCAAGCTTTCTTT
.	TRBV29-1	TRBJ2-1	TRBD2	CSVGLAGGYNEQFF	TGCAGCGTTGGCCTAGCGGGGGGCTACAATGAGCAGTTCTTC
.	TRBV19	TRBJ2-1	TRBD2	CASTTNQAGVYNEQFF	TGTGCCAGTACCACGAACCAAGCGGGGGTTTACAATGAGCAGTTCTTC
.	TRBV25-1	TRBJ2-5	.	CASRWGLQETQYF	TGTGCCAGCAGGTGGGGGTTACAAGAGACCCAGTACTTC
many	TRBV7-5	TRBJ2-3	.	CASSSGTSRTDTQYF	TGTGCCAGCAGCTCCGGGACTAGTCGCACAGATACGCAGTATTTT
.	TRBV19	TRBJ2-7	.	CASSIQVWGEQYF	TGTGCCAGTAGTATACAGGTTTGGGGCGAGCAGTACTTC
few	TRBV6-8	TRBJ2-5	.	CASSLSGWETQYF	TGTGCCAGCAGTCTATCGGGGTGGGAGACCCAGTACTTC
many	TRBV6-8	TRBJ1-5	.	CASSDSGGGQPQHF	TGTGCCAGCAGTGATTCCGGGGGCGGTCAGCCCCAGCATTTT
.	TRBV6-4	TRBJ1-5	.	CASRDRSSNQPQHF	TGTGCCAGCAGGGACAGAAGTAGCAATCAGCCCCAGCATTTT
.	TRBV14	TRBJ1-4	.	CASSQAGKLFF	TGTGCCAGCAGCCAAGCCGGCAAACTGTTTTTT
.	TRBV19	TRBJ2-7	.	CASSIVGGVGEQYF	TGTGCCAGTAGTATAGTTGGAGGGGTCGGGGAGCAGTACTTC
.	TRBV28	TRBJ2-2	TRBD2	CASSTQGLAGTGELFF	TGTGCCAGCAGTACCCAGGGACTAGCGGGAACCGGGGAGCTGTTTTTT
.	TRBV19	TRBJ2-5	.	CASSFSRSGETQYF	TGTGCCAGTAGTTTCTCGAGGAGCGGTGAGACCCAGTACTTC
medium-sized	TRBV6-8	TRBJ2-1	.	CASSQIGPEQFF	TGTGCCAGCAGCCAAATAGGGCCCGAGCAGTTCTTC
.	TRBV19	TRBJ1-5	TRBD1	CASGTGGTAITQPQHF	TGTGCCTCCGGGACAGGGGGTACTGCCATCACTCAGCCCCAGCATTTT
.	TRBV18	TRBJ2-3	TRBD2	CASSQLAGGTDTQYF	TGTGCCAGCTCACAACTAGCGGGCGGCACAGATACGCAGTATTTT
.	TRBV9	TRBJ1-3	.	CASKTEGNTIYF	TGTGCCAGCAAGACAGAGGGAAACACCATATATTTT
.	TRBV19	TRBJ2-5	TRBD1	CASSHGTAVQETQYF	TGTGCCAGTAGTCATGGGACAGCGGTCCAAGAGACCCAGTACTTC
.	TRBV15	TRBJ2-3	.	CATSRAGRGRSDTQYF	TGTGCCACCAGCAGAGCGGGCAGGGGAAGATCAGATACGCAGTATTTT
.	TRBV28	TRBJ1-5	TRBD1	CASRTQGGGNQPQHF	TGTGCCAGCAGAACCCAGGGGGGTGGTAATCAGCCCCAGCATTTT
few	TRBV28	TRBJ2-7	TRBD1	CASSSPGQGSYEQYF	TGTGCCAGCAGTTCCCCGGGACAGGGTAGCTACGAGCAGTACTTC
once	TRBV15	TRBJ2-3	.	CATSRGTTNTDTQYF	TGTGCCACCAGCAGAGGAACTACCAACACAGATACGCAGTATTTT
few	TRBV28	TRBJ1-5	.	CASSLTGFSQPQHF	TGTGCCAGCAGTTTAACGGGGTTTTCGCAGCCCCAGCATTTT
few	TRBV5-1	TRBJ2-1	TRBD1	CASSLGTGVINEQFF	TGCGCCAGCAGCCTCGGGACAGGGGTGATCAATGAGCAGTTCTTC
.	TRBV28	TRBJ1-2	.	CASSDALGSGVYGYTF	TGTGCCAGCAGTGATGCCCTTGGATCGGGGGTCTATGGCTACACCTTC
.	TRBV29-1	TRBJ2-7	.	CSVAEQGRAYEQYF	TGCAGCGTCGCGGAGCAAGGCAGGGCCTACGAGCAGTACTTC
few	TRBV19	TRBJ2-7	.	CASSIGHEQYF	TGTGCCAGTAGTATCGGTCACGAGCAGTACTTC
few	TRBV11-3	TRBJ2-1	.	CASSLGGNMNNEQFF	TGTGCTAGCAGCTTAGGGGGAAATATGAACAATGAGCAGTTCTTC
.	TRBV19	TRBJ2-5	TRBD1	CASRRRDREETQYF	TGTGCCAGTAGAAGACGGGACAGGGAAGAGACCCAGTACTTC
.	TRBV23-1	TRBJ2-1	.	CASSQSVDGFSYNEQFF	TGCGCCAGCAGTCAATCCGTGGACGGATTCTCCTACAATGAGCAGTTCTTC
.	TRBV19	TRBJ2-1	.	CASALTSDNEQFF	TGTGCCAGTGCTTTGACTAGTGACAATGAGCAGTTCTTC
few	TRBV28	TRBJ1-3	.	CASSYGQFSGNTIYF	TGTGCCAGCAGTTACGGGCAGTTCTCTGGAAACACCATATATTTT
.	TRBV5-1	TRBJ2-7	.	CASSFEGPTYEQYF	TGCGCCAGCAGCTTTGAGGGGCCAACCTACGAGCAGTACTTC
.	TRBV1	TRBJ2-1	.	CASSQGAGQGAYNEQFF	TGCGCCAGCAGCCAAGGGGCGGGACAGGGGGCCTACAATGAGCAGTTCTTC
many	TRBV11-3	TRBJ2-5	.	CASSFQRDGQTQYF	TGTGCCAGCAGCTTTCAACGGGACGGGCAGACCCAGTACTTC
few	TRBV28	TRBJ2-5	TRBD2	CASSDSGTSAQETQYF	TGTGCCAGCAGCGATTCCGGGACTAGCGCGCAAGAGACCCAGTACTTC
.	TRBV29-1	TRBJ2-7	TRBD1	CSVVLRGYTYEQYF	TGCAGCGTTGTTCTCAGGGGGTATACCTACGAGCAGTACTTC
.	TRBV18	TRBJ1-2	TRBD1	CASSATGIRDGYTF	TGTGCCAGCTCCGCGACAGGGATTCGGGATGGCTACACCTTC
few	TRBV10-3	TRBJ2-7	TRBD2	CAILGAGGHEQYF	TGTGCCATCCTAGGGGCGGGGGGACACGAGCAGTACTTC
.	TRBV29-1	TRBJ1-4	.	CSFRRGDATNEKLFF	TGCAGCTTTCGGCGGGGGGACGCAACTAATGAAAAACTGTTTTTT